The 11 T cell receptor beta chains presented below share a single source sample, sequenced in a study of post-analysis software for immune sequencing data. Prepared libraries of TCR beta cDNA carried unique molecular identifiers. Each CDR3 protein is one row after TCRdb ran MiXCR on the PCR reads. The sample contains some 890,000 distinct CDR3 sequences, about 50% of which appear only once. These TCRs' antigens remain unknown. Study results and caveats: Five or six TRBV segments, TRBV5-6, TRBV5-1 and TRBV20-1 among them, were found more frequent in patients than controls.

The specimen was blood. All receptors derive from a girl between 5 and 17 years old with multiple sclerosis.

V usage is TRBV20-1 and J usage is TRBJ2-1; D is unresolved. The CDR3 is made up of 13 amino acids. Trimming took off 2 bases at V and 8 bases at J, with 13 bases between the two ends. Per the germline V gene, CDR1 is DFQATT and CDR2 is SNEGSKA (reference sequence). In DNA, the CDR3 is TGCAGTGCTAGAAGCTTTCCGCCGGATGAGCAGTTCTTC. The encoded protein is CSARSFPPDEQFF.

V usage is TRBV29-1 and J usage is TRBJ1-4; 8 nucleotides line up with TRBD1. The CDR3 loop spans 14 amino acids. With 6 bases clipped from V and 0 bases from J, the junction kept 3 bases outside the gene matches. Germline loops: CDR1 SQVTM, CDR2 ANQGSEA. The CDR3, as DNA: TGCAGCGTGGCACAGGGGGCAACTAATGAAAAACTGTTTTTT. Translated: CSVAQGATNEKLFF.

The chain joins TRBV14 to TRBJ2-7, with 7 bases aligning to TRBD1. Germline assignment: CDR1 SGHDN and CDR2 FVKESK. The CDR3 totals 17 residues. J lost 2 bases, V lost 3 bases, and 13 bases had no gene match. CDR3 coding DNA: TGTGCCAGCAGCCACAAGAAAGGGACAGTGATAGCCTACGAGCAGTACTTC. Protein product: CASSHKKGTVIAYEQYF.

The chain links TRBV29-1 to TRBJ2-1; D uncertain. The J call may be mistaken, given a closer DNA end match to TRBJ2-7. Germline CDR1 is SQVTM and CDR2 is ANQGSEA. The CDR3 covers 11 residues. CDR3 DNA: TGCAGCGTGCTTCCTTCGGCTGAGCAGTACTTC. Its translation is CSVLPSAEQYF.

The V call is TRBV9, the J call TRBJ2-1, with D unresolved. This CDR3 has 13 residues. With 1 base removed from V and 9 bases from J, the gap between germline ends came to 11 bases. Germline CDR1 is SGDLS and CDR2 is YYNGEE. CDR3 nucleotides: TGTGCCAGCAGCGTAACCCGGGCCGGTGAGCAGTTCTTC. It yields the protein CASSVTRAGEQFF.

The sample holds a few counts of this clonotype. CDR3 in DNA: TGTGCCAGCAGCCTACTTGGGAGGCTAGGGGTCTACAACGAGCAGTACTTC. It is translated as CASSLLGRLGVYNEQYF. The V and J genes are TRBV7-8 and TRBJ2-7; perhaps TRBD2 as D (6 bases). Germline V gene sequence: CDR1 SGHVS, CDR2 FQNEAQ. V was pared by 5 bases and J by 5 bases, with 25 bases between. The CDR3 length is 17 residues.

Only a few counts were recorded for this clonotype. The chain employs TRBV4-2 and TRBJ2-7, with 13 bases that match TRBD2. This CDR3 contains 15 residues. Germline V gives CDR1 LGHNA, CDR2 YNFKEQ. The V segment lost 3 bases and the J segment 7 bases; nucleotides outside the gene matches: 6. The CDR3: CASSQGLAGSSEQYF. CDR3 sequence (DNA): TGTGCCAGCAGCCAGGGACTAGCGGGGAGCTCAGAGCAGTACTTC.

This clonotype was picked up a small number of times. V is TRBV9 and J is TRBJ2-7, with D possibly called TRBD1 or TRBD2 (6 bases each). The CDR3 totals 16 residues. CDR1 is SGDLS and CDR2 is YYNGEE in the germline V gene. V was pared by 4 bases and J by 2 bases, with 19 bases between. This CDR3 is CASSPTGGGLTYEQYF. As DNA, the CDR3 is TGTGCCAGCAGCCCCACTGGAGGGGGGCTAACCTACGAGCAGTACTTC.

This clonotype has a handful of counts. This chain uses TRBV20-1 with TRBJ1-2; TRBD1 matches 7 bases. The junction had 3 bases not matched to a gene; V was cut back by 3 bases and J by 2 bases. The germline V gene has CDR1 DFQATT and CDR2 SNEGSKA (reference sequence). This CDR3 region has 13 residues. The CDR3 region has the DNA TGCAGTGCTAGGACAGGGTCGAACTATGGCTACACCTTC. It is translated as CSARTGSNYGYTF.

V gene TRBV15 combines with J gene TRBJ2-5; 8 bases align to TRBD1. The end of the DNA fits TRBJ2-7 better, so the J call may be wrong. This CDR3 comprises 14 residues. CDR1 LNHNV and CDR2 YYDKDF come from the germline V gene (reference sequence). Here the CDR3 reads CATSRWTGNYEQYF. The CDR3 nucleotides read TGTGCCACCAGCCGGTGGACAGGGAACTACGAGCAGTACTTC.

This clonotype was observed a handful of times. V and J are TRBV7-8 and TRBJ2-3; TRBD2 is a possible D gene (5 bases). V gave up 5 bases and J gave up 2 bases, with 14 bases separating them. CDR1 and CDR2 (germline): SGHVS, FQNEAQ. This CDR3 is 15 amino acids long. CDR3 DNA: TGTGCCAGCAGCCGGCGAGAGGGAGACACAGATACGCAGTATTTT. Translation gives CASSRREGDTDTQYF. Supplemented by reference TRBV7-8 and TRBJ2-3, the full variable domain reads GAGVSQSPRYKVAKRGQDVALRCDPISGHVSLFWYQQALGQGPEFLTYFQNEAQLDKSGLPSDRFFAERPEGSVSTLKIQRTQQEDSAVYLCASSRREGDTDTQYFGPGTRLTVL.